These 15 T cell receptor beta chains originate from one sample sequenced in a study of naive and memory T cell subsets. The beta constant-region primer was an equimolar mix of two oligonucleotides covering TRBC1 and TRBC2. Four rounds of PCR amplified the ligated cDNA using nested alpha and beta constant-region primers plus SP2. Each CDR3 protein gets one entry after TCRdb re-called the UMI-ligation and nested PCR reads with MiXCR. The table lists 95,000 to 150,000 distinct CDR3 sequences, roughly 32% of them singletons, with around 0.92% in the top ten. The sequenced sample consisted of central memory CD4+ T cells from blood. The origin of the receptors is a human donor in good health.

The CDR3 sequence: CSAGPPRTGTSNNEQFF. Here the CDR3 DNA reads TGCAGTGCCGGTCCCCCCCGCACCGGGACTAGCAACAATGAGCAGTTCTTC. V and J are TRBV20-1 and TRBJ2-1; 9 bases match TRBD2. The length of the CDR3 is 17 residues. V lost 6 bases to trimming and J lost 5 bases; unmatched junction nucleotides: 17. Germline values: CDR1 DFQATT, CDR2 SNEGSKA (reference sequence).

In this sample, this clonotype turned up many times. The genes are TRBV20-1 and TRBJ2-7; D is possibly TRBD1 or TRBD2 (5 bases each). CDR1 is DFQATT and CDR2 is SNEGSKA in the germline V gene (reference sequence). CDR3 length: 12 residues. V was clipped by 2 bases and J by 7 bases, with 12 bases between them. The CDR3 DNA reads as TGCAGTGCTAGATTGGGGGTCTGGGAGCAGTACTTC. This codes for CSARLGVWEQYF.

This clonotype was recorded a few times. The chain links TRBV5-1 to TRBJ2-1; D is undetermined. Germline loops: CDR1 SGHRS, CDR2 YFSETQ. The V end was cut by 0 bases, the J end by 7 bases, with 17 bases between. The CDR3 loop spans 16 amino acids. CDR3 in amino acids: CASSLVLGPSSNEQFF. CDR3 coding DNA: TGCGCCAGCAGCTTGGTTCTAGGTCCCTCCTCGAATGAGCAGTTCTTC.

The chain recombines TRBV6-5 with TRBJ2-1; no clear D. The CDR3 covers 15 residues. The V and J ends lost 4 bases and 5 bases respectively, with 15 bases between them. Germline values: CDR1 MNHEY, CDR2 SVGAGI. In nucleotides, the CDR3 is TGTGCCAGCAGTTTCTTAGGCCCCCGGCACAATGAGCAGTTCTTC. Translated: CASSFLGPRHNEQFF.

This chain connects TRBV20-1 to TRBJ2-7; 8 bases align to TRBD1. Germline V gene data show CDR1 as DFQATT and CDR2 as SNEGSKA (reference sequence). V was clipped by 0 bases and J by 0 bases; unmatched bases: 10. The CDR3 runs to 17 residues. This chain's CDR3 is CSARDPRTGRSSYEQYF. The CDR3 DNA sequence: TGCAGTGCTAGAGATCCCAGGACAGGGCGTAGCTCCTACGAGCAGTACTTC.

This clonotype came up a few times. The rearrangement uses TRBV7-2 and TRBJ2-1, with no clear D. Germline V gene lookup returns CDR1 SGHTA and CDR2 FQGNSA. The CDR3 is 13 residues long. Trimming pared 4 bases from V and 6 bases from J, leaving 10 bases between. The CDR3 sequence: CASSSQVTNEQFF. The CDR3 DNA follows: TGTGCCAGCAGCTCCCAGGTTACCAATGAGCAGTTCTTC.

This clonotype was observed a few times. The chain carries TRBV29-1 and TRBJ1-5; 7 bases map to TRBD1. The germline V gene has CDR1 SQVTM and CDR2 ANQGSEA. With V trimmed by 6 bases and J by 3 bases, 8 bases remained unmatched. The CDR3 covers 14 residues. This CDR3 reads CSVNTGAPNQPQHF. The CDR3 DNA is TGCAGCGTCAATACAGGGGCCCCCAATCAGCCCCAGCATTTT.

This clonotype has a handful of counts. This CDR3 reads CASSLQNIQYF. As DNA, the CDR3 is TGTGCCAGCAGCCTCCAAAACATTCAGTACTTC. V is TRBV11-2 and J is TRBJ2-4; the D is unclear. CDR3 length equals 11 residues. The V end was cut by 5 bases, the J end by 5 bases, with 4 bases between. Germline CDR1 and CDR2: SGHAT and FQNNGV.

V usage is TRBV9 and J usage is TRBJ2-1; 10 bases match TRBD1. Germline CDR1 is SGDLS and CDR2 is YYNGEE. V lost 4 bases, J lost 7 bases, and 8 bases stayed unmatched. The CDR3 sequence is 15 residues long. Written as DNA, the CDR3 is TGTGCCAGCAGCAACCGGGACAGGGGACGAAATGAGCAGTTCTTC. This sequence encodes CASSNRDRGRNEQFF.

About this clonotype: At one end the junction does not follow the germline gene, possibly because of a read error. V usage is TRBV11-2 and J usage is TRBJ2-1, with D uncertain. CDR1 SGHAT and CDR2 FQNNGV come from the germline V gene. This CDR3 comprises 13 residues. The CDR3 DNA sequence: TGTGCCAGCAGCGTAGAGATCTTATTGGGGCAGTTCTTC. Its translation: CASSVEILLGQFF.

This clonotype has more than one count but fewer than ten. V and J are TRBV20-1 and TRBJ2-1; 12 bases fit TRBD2. J lost 8 bases, V lost 4 bases, and 12 bases had no gene match. This CDR3 comprises 16 residues. Germline V gene data show CDR1 as DFQATT and CDR2 as SNEGSKA (reference sequence). Here the CDR3 DNA reads TGCAGTGCTAACAACCCTAGCGGGAGGGCCGTGGATGAGCAGTTCTTC. Translation gives CSANNPSGRAVDEQFF.

This clonotype was recorded at least ten times. The V gene is TRBV6-1, the J gene TRBJ2-4; D not certain. The CDR3 covers 14 residues. Trimming took 2 bases from V and 8 from J, leaving 13 bases between them. In germline, CDR1 is MNHNS, CDR2 SASEGT. CDR3 sequence reads: CASSEQRRSDIQYF. CDR3 bases: TGTGCCAGCAGTGAACAACGACGTTCGGACATTCAGTACTTC.

This chain links TRBV2 with TRBJ2-2; TRBD1 matches at 8 bases. CDR1 SNHLY and CDR2 FYNNEI come from the germline V gene. With V trimmed by 6 bases and J by 5 bases, 8 bases remained unmatched. The CDR3 is 15 residues long. CDR3 protein: CASRGTGRTTGELFF. In DNA, the CDR3 is TGTGCCAGCAGAGGGACAGGTCGAACGACCGGGGAGCTGTTTTTT.

This CDR3 is CASSSGLNQPQHF. The CDR3 bases are TGTGCCAGCAGCTCAGGACTCAATCAGCCCCAGCATTTT. The V gene is TRBV7-2, the J gene TRBJ1-5, with D unresolved. V shed 4 bases and J shed 3 bases, with 7 bases lying between them. This CDR3 spans 13 amino acids. Germline loops: CDR1 SGHTA, CDR2 FQGNSA.

This clonotype has ten or more counts. The chain combines TRBV10-1 with TRBJ2-7, with a weak D call TRBD1 (5 bases). The CDR3 loop spans 15 amino acids. CDR1 WNHNN and CDR2 SYGVQD come from the germline V gene (reference sequence). V lost 0 bases, J lost 3 bases, and 12 bases lay in between. CDR3 coding DNA: TGCGCCAGCAGTGAGTCGGGGCAGGGATTCTACGAGCAGTACTTC. It specifies CASSESGQGFYEQYF.